Given below is one T cell receptor beta chain in context. The data stem from a study of blood T cell repertoires in COVID-19. Looked up from germline, CDR1 is MNHNY and CDR2 is SVGAGI (reference sequence). This CDR3 has 14 amino acids. The ends were cut back, 2 bases at V and 1 base at J, with 8 bases in the middle. Only in-frame clones appear in the TCRdb table, and some are missing; sequencing was by immunoSEQ multiplex PCR. This repertoire shows roughly 34,000 clones, nearly 90% found once; its top ten account for roughly 1.4%. The receptor was derived from a man aged 55 to 69 with active COVID-19. Sequences were obtained from peripheral blood. This chain connects TRBV6-6 to TRBJ1-1; weak D call: TRBD1 (5 bases). The CDR3 is CASSYRGGNTEAFF. CDR3 in DNA: TGTGCCAGCAGTTACCGGGGGGGGAACACTGAAGCTTTCTTT.